The source of this T cell receptor beta chain is a study of T-cell memory formation after mild COVID-19. Looking at the study overall: TCR clusters largely stayed donor specific. Study-level points and caveats: Balance between CD4 and CD8 was seen in clones contracting day 15 to 85, and a CD4+ lean was seen in later expanders.

In regard to this clonotype: Its antigen is undetermined.

Germline V lookup: CDR1 SGHRS, CDR2 YFSETQ. Unmatched junction bases numbered 11, after V lost 0 bases and J lost 10 bases. The CDR3 consists of 16 residues. Constant-segment primers and 5'RACE yielded cDNA libraries for TCR alpha and TCR beta, each carrying sample barcodes and UMIs. In TCRdb, the 5' RACE reads were re-called with MiXCR into one record per CDR3 protein. The repertoire holds approximately 440,000 distinct CDR3 sequences, with 20% as singletons. Sequencing input: PBMCs or a T cell subset sorted from them (not recorded which). The V and J genes are TRBV5-1 and TRBJ2-1, with 9 bases that match TRBD2. This sequence originates from an adult woman who had mild COVID-19 (a few samples of this study predate the infection). Cell type and time point are not known. In nucleotides, the CDR3 is TGCGCCAGCAGCTTGGTGGCGGGGGGGCCCCAACGGGAGCAGTTCTTC. It yields the protein CASSLVAGGPQREQFF.